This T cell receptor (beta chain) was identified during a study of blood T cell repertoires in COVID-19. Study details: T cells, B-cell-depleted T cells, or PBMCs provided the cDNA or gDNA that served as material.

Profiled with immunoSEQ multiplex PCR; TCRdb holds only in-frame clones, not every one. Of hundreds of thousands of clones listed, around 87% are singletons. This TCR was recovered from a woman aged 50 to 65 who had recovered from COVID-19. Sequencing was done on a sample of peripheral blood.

In DNA form, the CDR3 reads TGCGCCAGCAGCTTGGAGGTGACAGGGCAACATGGCTACACCTTC. Protein: CASSLEVTGQHGYTF. The chain is built from TRBV5-1 and TRBJ1-2, with 7 nucleotides matching TRBD1. The CDR3 spans 15 residues. The V and J ends lost 0 bases and 6 bases, in that order; junction bases with no gene match: 8. Germline V gene data show CDR1 as SGHRS and CDR2 as YFSETQ.